This TCR beta chain was documented in a study of blood T cell repertoires in COVID-19. Across the whole study: Donors in the United States, Italy and Spain gave samples during acute or convalescent COVID-19.

Authors' methods: Amplified reference gene primers provided the basis for estimating nucleated cell counts. Clones were sequenced by immunoSEQ multiplex PCR, and TCRdb holds only the in-frame ones, with some missing. D and trimming were read from the DNA, whereas the V and J calls and clone size are those reported in that table. The profile covers about 140,000 clones, with 81% appearing a single time and 7.5% to 9% taken by the ten largest. From germline, CDR1 is SGHTA and CDR2 FQGNSA. With 5 bases removed from V and 6 bases from J, the gap between germline ends came to 10 bases. The CDR3 has 13 residues.

The origin of this receptor is a human donor in a cohort sampled during active COVID-19. This chain joins TRBV7-2 and TRBJ2-2; D gene ambiguous. The specimen sequenced was peripheral blood. The CDR3 region is CASSVNRAGELFF. The CDR3 DNA is TGTGCCAGCAGCGTCAACCGAGCCGGGGAGCTGTTTTTT.